These 8 T cell receptor beta chains were sequenced from one sample in a study of cytomegalovirus exposure and HLA in healthy donors. A multiplex PCR was run with 60 Vbeta primers and 13 Jbeta primers. The protocol was immunoSEQ multiplex PCR, while the TCRdb copy is restricted to in-frame clones and leaves out a portion. The sample holds about 170,000 clones, around three quarters seen once. The sample was PBMCs. The receptors were sampled from a woman aged 25 to 39 in good health and CMV-seropositive.

This clone was seen more than once but under ten times. The chain combines TRBV4-1 with TRBJ2-1; D possibly corresponds to TRBD1 (6 bases). This CDR3 has 14 residues. The germline gives CDR1 MGHRA, CDR2 YSYEKL. Trimming cost V 0 bases and J 12 bases, with 15 bases left between them. The CDR3 reads CASSQDLGFRGQFF. The DNA for the CDR3 is TGCGCCAGCAGCCAAGATCTAGGATTCAGGGGGCAGTTCTTC.

The V call is TRBV2, the J call TRBJ1-5; D uncertain. Trimming cost V 4 bases and J 2 bases, with 21 bases left between them. Per the germline V gene, CDR1 is SNHLY and CDR2 is FYNNEI. The CDR3 totals 18 residues. In nucleotides, the CDR3 is TGTGCCAGCAGTGGGAATGTCCGCCGGGGAGAAGGCAATCAGCCCCAGCATTTT. It yields the protein CASSGNVRRGEGNQPQHF.

As regards this clone: An end of the junction does not agree with germline; a read error may underlie this. The J gene is TRBJ2-7, the V gene TRBV7-9; 10 bases align to TRBD1. This CDR3 contains 16 residues. CDR1 and CDR2 (germline): SEHNR, FQNEAQ (reference sequence). CDR3 sequence reads: CSSSLVSGTGAYEQYF. The CDR3 DNA is TGTTCCAGCAGCTTAGTATCAGGGACAGGGGCCTACGAGCAGTACTTC.

The CDR3 DNA reads TGTGCCAGCAGCTTTCTCGGACAGTCGGGCTACACCTTC. Encoded protein: CASSFLGQSGYTF. V is TRBV7-2 and J is TRBJ1-2; weak D call: TRBD1 (6 bases). This CDR3 comprises 13 residues. The germline V and J ends were trimmed by 3 bases and 8 bases, with 13 bases remaining between them. Germline V gives CDR1 SGHTA, CDR2 FQGNSA. Supplemented by reference TRBV7-2 and TRBJ1-2, the full variable domain reads GAGVSQSPSNKVTEKGKDVELRCDPISGHTALYWYRQSLGQGLEFLIYFQGNSAPDKSGLPSDRFSAERTGGSVSTLTIQRTQQEDSAVYLCASSFLGQSGYTFGSGTRLTVV.

The rearrangement joins TRBV7-2 to TRBJ1-5, with 8 bases aligning to TRBD1. The germline CDR1 and CDR2 sequences are SGHTA and FQGNSA. With 8 bases clipped from V and 2 bases from J, the junction kept 2 bases outside the gene matches. The CDR3 totals 13 residues. This CDR3 is CASQGARNQPQHF. In DNA form, the CDR3 reads TGTGCCAGCCAGGGGGCTCGCAATCAGCCCCAGCATTTT.

The genes are TRBV19 and TRBJ2-7; 10 nucleotides align to TRBD1. Per the germline V gene, CDR1 is LNHDA and CDR2 is SQIVND (reference sequence). V shed 6 bases, J shed 4 bases, and the junction held 9 bases outside the gene matches. This CDR3 region has 15 residues. CDR3 protein: CASSVPTGGGYEQYF. The CDR3 region has the DNA TGTGCCAGTAGCGTCCCGACAGGGGGCGGTTACGAGCAGTACTTC.

This sequence joins TRBV19 and TRBJ1-1, with TRBD1 matching over 7 bases. CDR1 and CDR2 (germline): LNHDA, SQIVND (reference sequence). With 3 bases clipped from V and 2 bases from J, the junction kept 3 bases outside the gene matches. The CDR3 is made up of 14 amino acids. CDR3 sequence reads: CASSIRTGNTEAFF. CDR3 DNA sequence: TGTGCCAGTAGTATCCGGACAGGCAACACTGAAGCTTTCTTT.

This chain links TRBV27 with TRBJ1-2; 10 bases are a match to TRBD1. The CDR3 loop spans 17 amino acids. The V gene end was trimmed by 2 bases and the J gene end by 8 bases; junction bases not matched to a gene: 14. Germline values: CDR1 MNHEY, CDR2 SMNVEV (reference sequence). CDR3 protein: CASSLNPTGTGDGGYTF. In DNA, the CDR3 is TGTGCCAGCAGTTTAAACCCGACCGGGACAGGGGACGGAGGCTACACCTTC.